This T cell receptor beta chain was obtained from a study of shared clonotypes between healthy human individuals (dated by TCRdb to 2020 to 2022). For context, the study as a whole: The cohort included three men and two women between 18 and 49 years of age. For each donor, CD4 naive and CD4 memory were each run on three plates, CD8 naive on two plates, and CD8 memory on one plate. Between about 0.85 and 10 billion PBMCs per donor were obtained by leukapheresis. Different laboratories and diverse techniques were used to prepare libraries and sequence TCR repertoires, to increase sequencing depth and limit assay-specific biases. Blood TCR repertoires of about five healthy adults were deeply sequenced to estimate repertoire size and the extent of clonotype sharing between individuals. Points the paper makes about the study in general: Because the study included a small number of donors, the genetic and exposure-history diversity represented was limited. Incomplete sequencing was indicated by rarefaction of sorted-subset datasets, despite the large sequencing depth. Based on pairwise subsampling, the degree of clonotype sharing among donors was expected to be affected by sequencing depth. Approximately 5% of naive CD4, 3.5% of naive CD8, approximately 2.2% of memory CD4, and around 0.42% of memory CD8 clonotypes were shared across a handful of donors. Compared with non-shared clonotypes, clonotypes shared by all four sorted-subset donors had higher generation probabilities. Larger estimated clonotype richness was generally found for naive subsets than for memory subsets. Sampling was limited to blood, and TCR repertoires in tissue likely differ from TCR repertoires in blood.

The donors were healthy, HIV-negative adults with no recently reported acute infections or vaccinations. Every donor was a Caucasian adult residing in Nashville, Tennessee, USA. CD4+ T cells were enriched through magnetic negative selection, after which naive cells were positively selected on CD45RA and the remaining negative fraction served as the memory subset. After blood collection by leukapheresis, PBMCs were isolated using Ficoll-Histopaque density gradient centrifugation and then cryopreserved in the vapor phase of liquid nitrogen. Purity and quantity of every magnetically sorted T cell population were checked by analytical flow cytometry. Genomic DNA was isolated from every sorted fraction and measured by UV absorbance on a Nanodrop 2000c. Using the deep immunoSEQ assay, multiplex PCR amplified TCR CDR3 regions from genomic DNA. Genomic DNA extracted from each cell subset was distributed evenly over all wells of several immunoSEQ 96-well plates, and each plate served as one replicate. For sorted subsets, each replicate PCR was loaded with around 220 ng genomic DNA, equivalent to approximately 33,000 T cell genomes. Purified libraries were measured with a Qubit 3.0 fluorometer, size-checked on a Bioanalyzer 2100, and measured again with the KAPA Library Quantification kit. Every immunoSEQ 96-well plate was sequenced on a separate single-read 150-cycle Illumina NextSeq 550 flow cell. For the original study's pipeline: Because the immunoSEQ output included only junctional sequences and no quality scores, the filtering could not be the same as the filtering used for full-length reads. To assign V/J genes and CDR3, sequences were annotated using PyIR, a Python wrapper for IgBLAST v1.9, with IMGT germline references. Reads were filtered out if the reads had weak V/J assignments (E-value above 1e-6), no CDR3, stop codons, out-of-frame junctions, or ambiguous translated residues. V3J clonotypes were defined as sequences sharing the same inferred V gene, J gene, and CDR3 amino acid sequence. To compute the percentage overlap between repertoires, the number of shared unique clonotypes was divided by the size of the smaller repertoire. Richness of each repertoire was evaluated using RTK rarefaction, the Chao1 estimator, and Recon v2.1 estimates of unobserved clonotypes. For all TCRbeta clonotypes obtained by the gDNA method from a few donors, generation probabilities were computed with OLGA. The immuneACCESS repertoire file appears here via TCRdb, limited to in-frame rearrangements. These files lack a portion of the clones; in checked studies, under half of the deficit traces to unresolved V genes, and the cause of the others is not known. For V, J and clone size, that table is used; D and trimming come from the DNA. The sample has over a million clones on record, around 98.5% of them singletons. Of the sample, roughly 0.35% is held by the ten largest clones.

For CDR1 and CDR2, the germline V gene lists SGHRS and YFSETQ. V and J lose 0 bases and 5 bases, and a span of 10 bases separates them. The cysteine opens and the phenylalanine closes a CDR3 of 14 amino acids. CDR3 DNA is the only sequence kept; it has 42 bases, read in frame from the first base. As for this clone: What antigen it recognizes has not been identified. One base away there is no much larger clone; base qualities are not given.

The sample comprised naive CD4+ T cells sorted from blood. The cell subset or site label of this sample denotes: CD45RA+ positively selected. The chain was built from TRBV5-1 and TRBJ2-3; TRBD2 could be the D gene, as 5 bases match. This receptor was obtained from a man in his thirties or forties in good health. At the DNA level, the sequence is TGCGCCAGCAGCTTGGCGAGCGGCGTAGATACGCAGTATTTT. This gives the protein CASSLASGVDTQYF.